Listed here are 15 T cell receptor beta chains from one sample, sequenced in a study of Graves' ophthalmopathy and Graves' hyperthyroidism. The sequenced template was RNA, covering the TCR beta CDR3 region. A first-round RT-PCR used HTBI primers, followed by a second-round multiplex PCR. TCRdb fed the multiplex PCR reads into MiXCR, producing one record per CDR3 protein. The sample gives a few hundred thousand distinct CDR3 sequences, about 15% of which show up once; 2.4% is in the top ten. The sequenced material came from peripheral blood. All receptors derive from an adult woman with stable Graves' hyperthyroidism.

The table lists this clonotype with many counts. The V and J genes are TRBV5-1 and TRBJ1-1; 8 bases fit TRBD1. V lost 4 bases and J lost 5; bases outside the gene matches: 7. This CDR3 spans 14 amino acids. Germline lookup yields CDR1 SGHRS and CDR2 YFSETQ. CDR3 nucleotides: TGCGCCAGCAGCCCTAAACAGGGGGTGACTGAAGCTTTCTTT. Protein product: CASSPKQGVTEAFF.

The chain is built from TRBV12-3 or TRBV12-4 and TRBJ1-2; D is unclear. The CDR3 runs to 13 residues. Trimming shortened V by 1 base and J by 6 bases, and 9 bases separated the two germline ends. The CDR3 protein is CASSLGGSDGYTF. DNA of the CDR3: TGTGCCAGCAGTTTAGGAGGGAGCGATGGCTACACCTTC.

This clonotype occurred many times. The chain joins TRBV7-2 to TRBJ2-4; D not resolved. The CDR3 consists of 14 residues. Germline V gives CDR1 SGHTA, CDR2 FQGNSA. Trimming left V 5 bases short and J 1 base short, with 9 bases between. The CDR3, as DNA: TGTGCCAGCAGCCCCCGCAGGGCCAAAAACATTCAGTACTTC. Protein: CASSPRRAKNIQYF.

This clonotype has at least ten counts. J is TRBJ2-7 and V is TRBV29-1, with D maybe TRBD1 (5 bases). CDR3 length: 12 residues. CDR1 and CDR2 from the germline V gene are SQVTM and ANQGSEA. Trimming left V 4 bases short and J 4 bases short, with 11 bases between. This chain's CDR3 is CSVGKGRYEQYF. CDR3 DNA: TGCAGCGTTGGGAAGGGGCGGTACGAGCAGTACTTC.

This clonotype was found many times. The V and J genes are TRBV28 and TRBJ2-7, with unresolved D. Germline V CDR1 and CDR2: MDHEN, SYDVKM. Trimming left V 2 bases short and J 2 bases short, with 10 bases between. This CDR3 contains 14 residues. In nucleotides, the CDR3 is TGTGCCAGCAGTTTAGGCCTGCCTCCCTACGAGCAGTACTTC. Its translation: CASSLGLPPYEQYF.

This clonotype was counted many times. The CDR3 loop is CSARIESQYPYEQYF. CDR3 sequence (DNA): TGCAGTGCTAGAATCGAATCCCAGTACCCCTACGAGCAGTACTTC. V is TRBV20-1 and J is TRBJ2-7; no reliable D call. Deletions cut 2 bases from V and 2 bases from J, with 16 bases between. The germline V gene encodes CDR1 DFQATT and CDR2 SNEGSKA (reference sequence). CDR3 size: 15 residues.

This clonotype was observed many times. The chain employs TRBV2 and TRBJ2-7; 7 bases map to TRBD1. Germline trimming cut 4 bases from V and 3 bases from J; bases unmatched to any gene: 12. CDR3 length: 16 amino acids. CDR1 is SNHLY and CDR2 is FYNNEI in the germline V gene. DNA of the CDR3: TGTGCCAGCAGTGGCCCCCTGGACAGGCGAGACTACGAGCAGTACTTC. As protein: CASSGPLDRRDYEQYF.

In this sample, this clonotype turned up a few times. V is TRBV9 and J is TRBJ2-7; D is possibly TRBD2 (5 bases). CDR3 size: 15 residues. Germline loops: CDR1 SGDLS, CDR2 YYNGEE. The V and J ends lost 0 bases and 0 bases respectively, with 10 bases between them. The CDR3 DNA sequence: TGTGCCAGCAGCGTAGATAGCGTAAGCTCCTACGAGCAGTACTTC. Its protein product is CASSVDSVSSYEQYF.

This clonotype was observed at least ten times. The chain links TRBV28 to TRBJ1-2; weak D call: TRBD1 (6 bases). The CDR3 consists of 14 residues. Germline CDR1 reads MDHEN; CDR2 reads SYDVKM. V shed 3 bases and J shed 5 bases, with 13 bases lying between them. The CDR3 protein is CASSLARGKYGYTF. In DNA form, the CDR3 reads TGTGCCAGCAGTTTGGCCAGGGGAAAGTATGGCTACACCTTC.

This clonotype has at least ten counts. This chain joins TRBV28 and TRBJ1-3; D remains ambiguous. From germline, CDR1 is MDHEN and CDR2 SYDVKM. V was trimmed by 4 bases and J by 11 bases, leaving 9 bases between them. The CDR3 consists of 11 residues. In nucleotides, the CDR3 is TGTGCCAGCAGTTCGGCTGGATCCATATATTTT. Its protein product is CASSSAGSIYF. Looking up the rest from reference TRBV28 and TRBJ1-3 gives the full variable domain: DVKVTQSSRYLVKRTGEKVFLECVQDMDHENMFWYRQDPGLGLRLIYFSYDVKMKEKGDIPEGYSVSREKKERFSLILESASTNQTSMYLCASSSAGSIYFGEGSWLTVV.

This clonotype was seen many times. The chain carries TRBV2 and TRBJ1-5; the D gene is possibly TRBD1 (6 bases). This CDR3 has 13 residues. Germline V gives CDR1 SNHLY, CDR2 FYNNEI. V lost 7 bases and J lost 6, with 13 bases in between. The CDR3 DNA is TGTGCCAGCACCAACAGGGAAGGTCAGCCCCAGCATTTT. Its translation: CASTNREGQPQHF.

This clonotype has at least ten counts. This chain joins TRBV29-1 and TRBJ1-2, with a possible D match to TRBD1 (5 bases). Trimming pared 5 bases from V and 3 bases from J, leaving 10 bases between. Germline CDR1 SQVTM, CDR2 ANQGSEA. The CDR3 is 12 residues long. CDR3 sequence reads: CSVIPTDYGYTF. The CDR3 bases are TGCAGCGTTATCCCGACAGACTATGGCTACACCTTC.

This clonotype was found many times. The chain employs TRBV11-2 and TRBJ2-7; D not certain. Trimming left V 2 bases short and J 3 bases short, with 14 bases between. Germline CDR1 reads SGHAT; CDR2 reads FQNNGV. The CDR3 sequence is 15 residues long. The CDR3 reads CASSLYVSRIYEQYF. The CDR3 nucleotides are TGTGCCAGCAGCTTATATGTTTCGAGAATCTACGAGCAGTACTTC. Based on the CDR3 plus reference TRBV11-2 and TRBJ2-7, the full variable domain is EAGVAQSPRYKIIEKRQSVAFWCNPISGHATLYWYQQILGQGPKLLIQFQNNGVVDDSQLPKDRFSAERLKGVDSTLKIQPAKLEDSAVYLCASSLYVSRIYEQYFGPGTRLTVT.

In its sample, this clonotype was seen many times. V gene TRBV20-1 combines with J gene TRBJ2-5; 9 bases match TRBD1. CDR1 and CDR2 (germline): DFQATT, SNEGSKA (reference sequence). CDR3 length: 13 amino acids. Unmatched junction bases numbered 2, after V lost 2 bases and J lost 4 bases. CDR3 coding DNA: TGCAGTGCTAGAACAGGGGGCATAGAGACCCAGTACTTC. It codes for CSARTGGIETQYF.

The CDR3 spells CASSLDGQGSDEQYF. CDR3 coding DNA: TGTGCCAGCAGCTTGGACGGACAGGGGAGCGACGAGCAGTACTTC. The rearrangement uses TRBV6-1 and TRBJ2-7; 9 nucleotides agree with TRBD1. Trimming removed 6 bases from V and 5 bases from J; junction bases left unmatched: 11. The CDR3 spans 15 residues. Germline V gives CDR1 MNHNS, CDR2 SASEGT.